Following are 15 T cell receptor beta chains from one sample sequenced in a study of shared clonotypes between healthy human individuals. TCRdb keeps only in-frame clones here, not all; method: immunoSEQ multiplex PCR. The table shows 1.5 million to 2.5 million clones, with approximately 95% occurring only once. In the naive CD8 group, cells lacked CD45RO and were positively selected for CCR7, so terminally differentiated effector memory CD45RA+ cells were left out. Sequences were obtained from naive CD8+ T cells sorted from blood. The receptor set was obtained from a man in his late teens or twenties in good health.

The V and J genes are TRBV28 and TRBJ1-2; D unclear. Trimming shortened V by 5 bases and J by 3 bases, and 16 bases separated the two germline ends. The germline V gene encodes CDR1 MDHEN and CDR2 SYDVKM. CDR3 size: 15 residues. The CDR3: CASSGRGGPYYGYTF. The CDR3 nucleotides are TGTGCCAGCAGTGGTAGAGGTGGGCCCTACTATGGCTACACCTTC.

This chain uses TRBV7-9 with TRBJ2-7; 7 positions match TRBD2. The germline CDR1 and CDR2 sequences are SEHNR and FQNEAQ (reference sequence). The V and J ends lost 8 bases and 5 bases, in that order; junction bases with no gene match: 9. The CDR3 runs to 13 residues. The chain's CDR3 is CASQLEAGHEQYF. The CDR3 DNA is TGTGCCAGCCAACTAGAAGCGGGACACGAGCAGTACTTC.

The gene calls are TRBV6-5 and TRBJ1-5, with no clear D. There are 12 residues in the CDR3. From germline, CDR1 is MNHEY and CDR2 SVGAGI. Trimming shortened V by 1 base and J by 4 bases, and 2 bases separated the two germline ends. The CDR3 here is CASSYWNQPQHF. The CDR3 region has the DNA TGTGCCAGCAGTTACTGGAATCAGCCCCAGCATTTT.

Here the CDR3 reads CASSLKFRGLYNEQYF. The CDR3 DNA reads TGTGCCAGCAGCTTAAAGTTTAGAGGGTTATATAACGAGCAGTACTTC. This chain links TRBV11-2 with TRBJ2-7; tentatively, D is TRBD2 (5 bases). The germline gives CDR1 SGHAT, CDR2 FQNNGV. V gave up 2 bases and J gave up 5 bases, with 19 bases separating them. This CDR3 is 16 amino acids long.

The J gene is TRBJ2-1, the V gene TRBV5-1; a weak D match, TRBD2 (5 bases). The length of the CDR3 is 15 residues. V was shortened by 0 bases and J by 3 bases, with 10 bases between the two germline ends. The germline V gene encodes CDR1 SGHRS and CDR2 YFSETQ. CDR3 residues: CASSLERFNYNEQFF. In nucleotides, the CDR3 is TGCGCCAGCAGCTTGGAGCGGTTTAACTACAATGAGCAGTTCTTC. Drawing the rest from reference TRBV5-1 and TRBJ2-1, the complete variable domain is KAGVTQTPRYLIKTRGQQVTLSCSPISGHRSVSWYQQTPGQGLQFLFEYFSETQRNKGNFPGRFSGRQFSNSRSEMNVSTLELGDSALYLCASSLERFNYNEQFFGPGTRLTVL.

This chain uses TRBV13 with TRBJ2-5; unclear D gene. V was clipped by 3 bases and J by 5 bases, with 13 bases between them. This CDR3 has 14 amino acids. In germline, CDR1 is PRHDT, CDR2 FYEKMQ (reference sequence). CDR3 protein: CASSLWAVGETQYF. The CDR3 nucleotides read TGTGCCAGCAGCTTGTGGGCCGTCGGGGAGACCCAGTACTTC. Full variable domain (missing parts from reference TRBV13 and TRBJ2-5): AAGVIQSPRHLIKEKRETATLKCYPIPRHDTVYWYQQGPGQDPQFLISFYEKMQSDKGSIPDRFSAQQFSDYHSELNMSSLELGDSALYFCASSLWAVGETQYFGPGTRLLVL.

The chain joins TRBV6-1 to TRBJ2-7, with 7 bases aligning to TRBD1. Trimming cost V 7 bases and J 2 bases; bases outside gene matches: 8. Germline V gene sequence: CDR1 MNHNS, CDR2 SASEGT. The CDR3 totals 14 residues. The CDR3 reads CASTPGQVAYEQYF. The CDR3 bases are TGTGCCAGCACCCCAGGACAGGTCGCCTACGAGCAGTACTTC.

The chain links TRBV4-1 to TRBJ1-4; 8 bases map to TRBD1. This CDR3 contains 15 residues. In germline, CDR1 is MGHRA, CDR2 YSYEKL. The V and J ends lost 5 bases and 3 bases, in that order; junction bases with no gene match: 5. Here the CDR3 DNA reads TGCGCCAGCAGCTCGAGACAGGGGCCTAATGAAAAACTGTTTTTT. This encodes CASSSRQGPNEKLFF.

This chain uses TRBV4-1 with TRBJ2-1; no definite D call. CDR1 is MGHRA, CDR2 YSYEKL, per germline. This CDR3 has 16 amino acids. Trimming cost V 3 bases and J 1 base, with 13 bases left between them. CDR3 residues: CASSHTPLGSYNEQFF. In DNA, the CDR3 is TGCGCCAGCAGCCACACACCGCTGGGGTCCTACAATGAGCAGTTCTTC.

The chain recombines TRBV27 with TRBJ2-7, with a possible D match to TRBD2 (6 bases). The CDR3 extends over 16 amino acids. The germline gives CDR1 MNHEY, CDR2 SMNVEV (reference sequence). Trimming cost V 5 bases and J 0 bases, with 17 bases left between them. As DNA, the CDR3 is TGTGCCAGCAGTCCCCTCCCGGCGGGGAGCTCCTACGAGCAGTACTTC. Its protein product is CASSPLPAGSSYEQYF.

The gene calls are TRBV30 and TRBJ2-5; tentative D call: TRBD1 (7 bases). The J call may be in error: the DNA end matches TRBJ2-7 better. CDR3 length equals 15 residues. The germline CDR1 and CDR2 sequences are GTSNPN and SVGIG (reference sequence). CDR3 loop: CAWSVPQGGSYEQYF. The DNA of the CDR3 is TGTGCCTGGAGTGTACCCCAGGGGGGCTCCTACGAGCAGTACTTC.

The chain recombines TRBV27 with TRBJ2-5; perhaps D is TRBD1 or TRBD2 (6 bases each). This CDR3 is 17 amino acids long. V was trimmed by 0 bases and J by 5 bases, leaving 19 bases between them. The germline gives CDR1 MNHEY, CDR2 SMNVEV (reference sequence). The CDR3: CASSLSPLGGGGETQYF. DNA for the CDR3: TGTGCCAGCAGTTTATCGCCTTTAGGGGGAGGAGGGGAGACCCAGTACTTC.

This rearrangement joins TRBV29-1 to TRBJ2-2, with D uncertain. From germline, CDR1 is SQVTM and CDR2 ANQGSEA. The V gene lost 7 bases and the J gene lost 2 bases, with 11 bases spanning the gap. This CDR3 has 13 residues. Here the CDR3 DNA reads TGCAGCGCCCAACCCCACAACACCGGGGAGCTGTTTTTT. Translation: CSAQPHNTGELFF.

DNA for the CDR3: TGTGCCAGTAGTATAACGCAGGGAATAGCCGGGGAGCTGTTTTTT. Its translation is CASSITQGIAGELFF. The chain couples TRBV19 to TRBJ2-2, with D maybe TRBD1 (5 bases). The CDR3 has 15 amino acids. Trimming shortened V by 2 bases and J by 6 bases, and 13 bases separated the two germline ends. Germline CDR1 and CDR2: LNHDA and SQIVND (reference sequence).

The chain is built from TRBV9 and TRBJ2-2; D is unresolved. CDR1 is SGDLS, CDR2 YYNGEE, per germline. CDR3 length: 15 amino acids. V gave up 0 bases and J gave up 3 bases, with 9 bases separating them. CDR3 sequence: CASSVASRDTGELFF. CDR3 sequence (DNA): TGTGCCAGCAGCGTAGCTTCTAGGGACACCGGGGAGCTGTTTTTT.